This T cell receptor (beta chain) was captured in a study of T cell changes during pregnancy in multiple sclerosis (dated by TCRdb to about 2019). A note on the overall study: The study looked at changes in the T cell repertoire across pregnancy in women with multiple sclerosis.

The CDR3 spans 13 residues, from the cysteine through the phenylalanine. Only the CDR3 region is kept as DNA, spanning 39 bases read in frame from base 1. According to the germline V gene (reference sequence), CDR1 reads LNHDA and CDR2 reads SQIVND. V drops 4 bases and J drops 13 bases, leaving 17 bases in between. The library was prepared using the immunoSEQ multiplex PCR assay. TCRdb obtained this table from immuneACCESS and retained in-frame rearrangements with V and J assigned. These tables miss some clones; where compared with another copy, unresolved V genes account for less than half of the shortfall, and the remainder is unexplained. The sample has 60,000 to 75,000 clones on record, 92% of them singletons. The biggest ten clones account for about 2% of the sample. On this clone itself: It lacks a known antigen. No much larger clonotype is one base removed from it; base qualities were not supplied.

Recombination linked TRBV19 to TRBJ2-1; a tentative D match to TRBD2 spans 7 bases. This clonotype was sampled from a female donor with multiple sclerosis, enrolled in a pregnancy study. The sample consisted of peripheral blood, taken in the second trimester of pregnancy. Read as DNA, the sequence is TGTGCCAGTAGTACAAGAGCGGGGACACCCCAGTTCTTC. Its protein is CASSTRAGTPQFF.